This record looks at one T cell receptor beta chain sequence and its context. The target antigen is unknown. The sample originates from a study of CD8+ T cells in alopecia areata. Study information: The investigators scored severity in treated patients by the percentage of affected scalp area.

V was clipped by 2 bases and J by 5 bases, with 17 bases between them. CDR3 size: 16 residues. Germline-derived CDR1 and CDR2 are SGHRS and YFSETQ. Reverse transcribed after extraction, RNA yielded cDNA as the sequencing template. Clones were read by immunoSEQ multiplex PCR, and TCRdb kept only the in-frame ones, dropping some. There are approximately 200,000 clones in the sample; around 43% occur only once, and over 2% lies in the top ten. The treatment denotes: oral pan-JAK inhibitor, 5-10 mg twice daily. Lesional scalp punch biopsies and peripheral blood came from alopecia areata patients. Findings of the study overall: Scalp clonality, together with expanded CD8+ clones among the top 100, fell significantly with tofacitinib.

Source: CD4+ T cells sorted from blood, taken at roughly week 36, from a patient treated with tofacitinib. The sequence derives from a human donor with alopecia areata. The rearrangement uses TRBV5-1 and TRBJ2-1; D remains ambiguous. CDR3 loop: CASSLRIGLTDNEQFF. The CDR3 DNA reads as TGCGCCAGCAGCTTAAGAATTGGGCTGACCGACAATGAGCAGTTCTTC.